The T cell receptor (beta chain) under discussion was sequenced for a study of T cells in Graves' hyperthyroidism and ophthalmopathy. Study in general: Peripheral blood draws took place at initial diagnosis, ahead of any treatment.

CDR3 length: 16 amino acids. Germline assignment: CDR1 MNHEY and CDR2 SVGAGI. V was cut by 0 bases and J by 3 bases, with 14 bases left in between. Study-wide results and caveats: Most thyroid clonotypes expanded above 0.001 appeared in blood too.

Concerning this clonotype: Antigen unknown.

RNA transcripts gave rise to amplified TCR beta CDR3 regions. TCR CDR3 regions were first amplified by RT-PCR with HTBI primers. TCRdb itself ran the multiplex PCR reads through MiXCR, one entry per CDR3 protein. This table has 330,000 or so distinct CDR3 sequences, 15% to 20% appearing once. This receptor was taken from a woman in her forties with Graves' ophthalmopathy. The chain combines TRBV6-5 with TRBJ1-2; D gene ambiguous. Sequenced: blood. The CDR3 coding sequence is TGTGCCAGCAGTTACTCGGGAGGGTGGGGTGACTATGGCTACACCTTC. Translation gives CASSYSGGWGDYGYTF.